This T cell receptor beta chain was identified in a study of T-cell memory formation after mild COVID-19. Study-level background: For the most part, TCR clusters were specific to one donor.

TCRdb reprocessed the 5' RACE reads with MiXCR, giving one entry per CDR3 protein. The data hold 90,000 to 120,000 distinct CDR3 sequences, with roughly 14% observed a single time. The junction had 7 bases not matched to a gene; V was cut back by 6 bases and J by 2 bases. The CDR3 runs 14 residues. Germline CDR1 reads SQVTM; CDR2 reads ANQGSEA. This clonotype was recorded a few times. The TCR originated in a young man who had mild COVID-19 (a few samples of this study predate the infection). Cell type and time point are not known. Material: PBMCs or a T cell subset sorted from them (not recorded which). The chain joins TRBV29-1 to TRBJ2-3; 8 bases are a match to TRBD2. CDR3 region: CSVLTSDFTDTQYF. The DNA for the CDR3 is TGCAGCGTCTTGACTAGCGATTTCACAGATACGCAGTATTTT.